This entry lists 13 T cell receptor beta chains sequenced from one sample in a study of identical twins. TCRdb processed the 5' RACE reads anew with MiXCR; each CDR3 protein has one entry. The sample holds fewer than 800,000 distinct CDR3 sequences, just over 7% seen once. These same data were also listed under a study on yellow fever vaccine responses in identical twins.

The sample taken for sequencing was PBMCs. Receptors originate from a woman younger than 35 in good health.

The chain recombines TRBV12-3 or TRBV12-4 with TRBJ1-2; unclear D gene. The CDR3 is 13 amino acids. V was shortened by 7 bases and J by 4 bases, with 13 bases between the two germline ends. CDR3 coding DNA: TGTGCCAGCACTCGCGCCCGTCTCTATGGCTACACCTTC. It specifies CASTRARLYGYTF.

This clonotype was observed at least ten times. The gene calls are TRBV12-3 or TRBV12-4 and TRBJ2-5; possibly TRBD1 for D (6 bases). Trimming took 3 bases from V and 3 from J, leaving 20 bases between them. This CDR3 has 17 amino acids. As DNA, the CDR3 is TGTGCCAGCAGTTTGGGGGCAGGGAAGAGTCCTGAAGAGACCCAGTACTTC. This gives the protein CASSLGAGKSPEETQYF.

There are many counts of this clonotype. The chain couples TRBV11-2 to TRBJ2-1; 8 nucleotides match TRBD2. The junction had 7 bases not matched to a gene; V was cut back by 3 bases and J by 6 bases. CDR1 is SGHAT and CDR2 is FQNNGV in the germline V gene. CDR3 size: 15 residues. DNA for the CDR3: TGTGCCAGCAGCTTTCTCGCGGGGGGCGGCAATGAGCAGTTCTTC. Its translation: CASSFLAGGGNEQFF.

The rearrangement joins TRBV9 to TRBJ2-1; 9 positions match TRBD2. Germline lookup yields CDR1 SGDLS and CDR2 YYNGEE. Trimming took 4 bases from V and 8 from J; bases not matched to a gene: 16. The CDR3 loop spans 17 amino acids. CDR3 residues: CASSPGASGIQVYEQFF. The CDR3 nucleotides read TGTGCCAGCAGCCCGGGGGCTAGCGGGATTCAGGTCTATGAGCAGTTCTTC.

This sequence joins TRBV12-3 or TRBV12-4 and TRBJ2-1; 13 nucleotides align to TRBD2. Trimming at V came to 7 bases and at J to 7 bases, leaving 7 bases not matched to a gene. The CDR3 is made up of 15 amino acids. The CDR3 here is CASNSGTSGTNEQFF. The DNA for the CDR3 is TGTGCCAGCAATTCAGGGACTAGCGGGACAAATGAGCAGTTCTTC.

This clonotype came up many times. The chain joins TRBV20-1 to TRBJ1-1; D unresolved. This CDR3 region has 13 residues. CDR1 and CDR2 (germline): DFQATT, SNEGSKA (reference sequence). V dropped 0 bases and J dropped 4 bases, with 9 bases sitting between them. In DNA, the CDR3 is TGCAGTGCTAGAGAACATCCGGGCACTGAAGCTTTCTTT. This translates into CSAREHPGTEAFF.

This chain joins TRBV5-1 and TRBJ2-7; TRBD2 is a possible D gene (6 bases). The germline gives CDR1 SGHRS, CDR2 YFSETQ. The CDR3 has 15 residues. V lost 5 bases to trimming and J lost 7 bases, with 22 bases between them. CDR3 loop: CASRDFGGRAGEQYF. CDR3 bases: TGCGCCAGCAGGGACTTCGGGGGAAGGGCGGGAGAGCAGTACTTC.

This clonotype appeared many times. The chain recombines TRBV7-9 with TRBJ2-1; 7 nucleotides agree with TRBD1. Per the germline V gene, CDR1 is SEHNR and CDR2 is FQNEAQ (reference sequence). The V and J ends lost 2 bases and 5 bases, in that order; junction bases with no gene match: 6. The length of the CDR3 is 15 residues. The CDR3 is CASSLNRDSNNEQFF. CDR3 DNA sequence: TGTGCCAGCAGCTTAAATAGGGACAGTAACAATGAGCAGTTCTTC. The full variable domain, its missing parts supplied by reference TRBV7-9 and TRBJ2-1, is DTGVSQNPRHKITKRGQNVTFRCDPISEHNRLYWYRQTLGQGPEFLTYFQNEAQLEKSRLLSDRFSAERPKGSFSTLEIQRTEQGDSAMYLCASSLNRDSNNEQFFGPGTRLTVL.

This clonotype occurred a few times. The gene calls are TRBV11-2 and TRBJ2-1; no clear D gene. The CDR3 extends over 13 amino acids. From germline, CDR1 is SGHAT and CDR2 FQNNGV. Trimming removed 1 base from V and 8 bases from J, with 9 bases in between. In DNA form, the CDR3 reads TGTGCCAGCAGCTTAGTATCCATCCATGAGCAGTTCTTC. Residues: CASSLVSIHEQFF. The whole variable domain, filled in from reference TRBV11-2 and TRBJ2-1, reads EAGVAQSPRYKIIEKRQSVAFWCNPISGHATLYWYQQILGQGPKLLIQFQNNGVVDDSQLPKDRFSAERLKGVDSTLKIQPAKLEDSAVYLCASSLVSIHEQFFGPGTRLTVL.

This clonotype came up a few times. This chain connects TRBV4-1 to TRBJ2-7, with 8 bases aligning to TRBD2. CDR3 length: 15 residues. Germline V gene lookup returns CDR1 MGHRA and CDR2 YSYEKL. Losses at the gene ends were 1 base for V and 4 bases for J; bases not matched to a gene: 6. The CDR3: CASSQGPAGAYEQYF. The CDR3 coding sequence is TGCGCCAGCAGCCAAGGGCCAGCGGGAGCGTACGAGCAGTACTTC.

This clonotype showed up many times. The chain uses TRBV5-5 and TRBJ1-4, with a weak D call TRBD1 (5 bases). The CDR3 contains 15 residues. Looked up from germline, CDR1 is SGHKS and CDR2 is YYEKEE (reference sequence). Trimming removed 3 bases at V and 4 bases at J, with 13 bases between. CDR3 sequence (DNA): TGTGCCAGCAGCTACAGGAGGGACCGTAATGAAAAACTGTTTTTT. Translated: CASSYRRDRNEKLFF.

This clonotype was counted at least ten times. This sequence joins TRBV20-1 and TRBJ2-3; unclear D gene. The CDR3 sequence is 12 residues long. CDR1 is DFQATT and CDR2 is SNEGSKA in the germline V gene (reference sequence). V was clipped by 3 bases and J by 2 bases, with 6 bases between them. The CDR3 is CSASLITDTQYF. CDR3 nucleotide sequence: TGCAGTGCTAGCCTGATCACAGATACGCAGTATTTT.

This clonotype was detected many times. The V call is TRBV5-1, the J call TRBJ2-1, with 10 bases fitting TRBD2. V lost 3 bases and J lost 4; bases outside the gene matches: 7. Germline-derived CDR1 and CDR2 are SGHRS and YFSETQ. This CDR3 spans 16 amino acids. CDR3 coding DNA: TGCGCCAGCAGCTGGCGACTAGCGGGTAGTTACAATGAGCAGTTCTTC. Its protein is CASSWRLAGSYNEQFF.